This T cell receptor beta chain was sequenced during a study of blood T cells in healthy people across ages. Notes on the study in general: Possibly, changes in expanded clonotypes were confounded because donor CMV status was unknown. Comparison with aged donors showed that long-lived donors had more naive CD4+ cells and higher diversity.

Primers used in a second PCR of roughly 6 to 12 cycles were a sample-barcoded 5' primer and a J-beta primer mix. Each CDR3 protein gets one entry after TCRdb re-called the 5' RACE reads with MiXCR. The profile shows 1.5 million to 2 million distinct CDR3 sequences, 28% of them singletons. Notes on this clonotype: Its antigen is as yet unknown.

Trimming took 5 bases from V and 0 from J; bases not matched to a gene: 4. CDR3 length: 16 residues. Per the germline V gene, CDR1 is MNHEY and CDR2 is SVGAGI. The sample consisted of blood. V is TRBV6-5 and J is TRBJ1-6; TRBD1 matches 7 bases. This TCR derives from a woman younger than 45 in good health. The CDR3 loop is CASSTTGSSYNSPLHF. The CDR3 DNA is TGTGCCAGCAGTACGACAGGGAGCTCCTATAATTCACCCCTCCACTTT.